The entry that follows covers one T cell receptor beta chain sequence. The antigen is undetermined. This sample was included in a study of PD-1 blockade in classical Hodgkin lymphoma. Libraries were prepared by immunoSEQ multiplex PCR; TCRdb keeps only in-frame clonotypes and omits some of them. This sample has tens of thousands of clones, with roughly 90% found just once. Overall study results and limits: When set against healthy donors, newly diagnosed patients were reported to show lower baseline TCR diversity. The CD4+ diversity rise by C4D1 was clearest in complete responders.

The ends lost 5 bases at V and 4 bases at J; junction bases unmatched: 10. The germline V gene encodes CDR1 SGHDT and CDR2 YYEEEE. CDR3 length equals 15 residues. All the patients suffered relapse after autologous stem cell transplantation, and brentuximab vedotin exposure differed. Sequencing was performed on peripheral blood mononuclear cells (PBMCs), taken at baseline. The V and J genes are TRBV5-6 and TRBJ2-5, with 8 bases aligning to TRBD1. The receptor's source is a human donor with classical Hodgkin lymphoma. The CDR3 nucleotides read TGTGCCAGCAGTTATTCAGGGGGCGCGGGAGAGACCCAGTACTTC. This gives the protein CASSYSGGAGETQYF.